One sample yielded the 22 T cell receptor beta chains listed below, sequenced in a study of blood T cell repertoires in COVID-19. Data came from immunoSEQ multiplex PCR; TCRdb stores just in-frame clones and leaves some out. The sample holds tens of thousands of clones; approximately 90% are singletons and the top ten take 1.6%. The sample taken for sequencing was peripheral blood. The receptors here all came from a man in his 60s with acute or convalescent COVID-19.

The chain links TRBV9 to TRBJ1-1; maybe TRBD1 (6 bases). The CDR3 sequence is 14 residues long. Between the trimmed V and J ends, which lost 0 bases and 4 bases, there was a span of 10 bases. The germline V gene has CDR1 SGDLS and CDR2 YYNGEE. The CDR3 is CASSVDLGGTEAFF. Written as DNA, the CDR3 is TGTGCCAGCAGCGTAGATTTAGGGGGCACTGAAGCTTTCTTT.

CDR3 loop: CTSSQGGGRRETQYF. The CDR3 DNA is TGCACCAGCAGCCAAGGGGGGGGGAGGAGAGAGACCCAGTACTTC. This rearrangement joins TRBV1 to TRBJ2-5; the DNA was not used to check the table's D call, TRBD2. TRBV1 is shown as a pseudogene. The CDR3 contains 15 residues.

V usage is TRBV23-1 and J usage is TRBJ2-5; 12 bases align to TRBD2. TRBV23-1 is classed as an ORF, of uncertain function. The junction had 6 bases not matched to a gene; V was cut back by 4 bases and J by 3 bases. This CDR3 is built from 16 residues. The CDR3 nucleotides read TGCGCCAGCAGTCCGGTGCTAGCGGGGGGGAAAGAGACCCAGTACTTC. Translating gives CASSPVLAGGKETQYF.

This chain connects TRBV3-1 (or the pseudogene TRBV3-2) to TRBJ2-7; tentative D call: TRBD2 (6 bases). Germline CDR1 LGHDT, CDR2 YNNKEL (reference sequence). CDR3 size: 13 residues. Trimming took off 4 bases at V and 3 bases at J, with 10 bases between the two ends. Written as DNA, the CDR3 is TGTGCCAGCAGCCCGGGACTCTACTACGAGCAGTACTTC. This gives the protein CASSPGLYYEQYF.

The chain recombines TRBV3-1 (or the pseudogene TRBV3-2) with TRBJ1-2, with D perhaps matching TRBD1 (5 bases). The CDR3 totals 15 residues. Germline lookup yields CDR1 LGHDT and CDR2 YNNKEL (reference sequence). V was shortened by 1 base and J by 0 bases, with 9 bases between the two germline ends. The CDR3 nucleotides are TGTGCCAGCAGCCAAGGAATACAGGCTAACTATGGCTACACCTTC. Translated, it gives CASSQGIQANYGYTF.

The rearrangement joins TRBV5-8 to TRBJ1-5; 9 bases map to TRBD1. The CDR3 has 17 residues. The V gene's germline CDR1 is SGHTS and CDR2 YDEGEE. V was pared by 3 bases and J by 0 bases, with 7 bases of the junction left unmatched. The CDR3 DNA is TGTGCCAGCAGCTCAACAGGGGGCTCAGATAGCAATCAGCCCCAGCATTTT. Residues: CASSSTGGSDSNQPQHF.

CDR3 nucleotide sequence: TGCAGCGTTAGGGAAGGAGGGACTGAAGCTTTCTTT. Protein product: CSVREGGTEAFF. V gene TRBV29-1 combines with J gene TRBJ1-1, with no clear D. Trimming removed 5 bases at V and 5 bases at J, with 12 bases between. This CDR3 contains 12 residues. Germline CDR1 reads SQVTM; CDR2 reads ANQGSEA.

This rearrangement joins TRBV6-6 to TRBJ1-2; 9 bases fit TRBD1. There are 17 residues in the CDR3. The germline V gene has CDR1 MNHNY and CDR2 SVGAGI (reference sequence). After removal of 6 bases from V and 6 bases from J, the junction contained 17 bases not matched to a gene. DNA of the CDR3: TGTGCCAGCAGCCGAATGTTGGGACAGGGCACGGGGAATGGCTACACCTTC. It is translated as CASSRMLGQGTGNGYTF.

This rearrangement joins TRBV4-2 to TRBJ2-1; 7 nucleotides align to TRBD2. This CDR3 region has 17 residues. After removal of 0 bases from V and 1 base from J, the junction contained 6 bases not matched to a gene. Germline values: CDR1 LGHNA, CDR2 YNFKEQ. Here the CDR3 DNA reads TGTGCCAGCAGCCAAGATGAGGGGCGGGGGTCCTACAATGAGCAGTTCTTC. Translating gives CASSQDEGRGSYNEQFF.

This clone was counted a single time. The V gene is TRBV5-1, the J gene TRBJ2-1; 7 nucleotides match TRBD2. Germline CDR1 reads SGHRS; CDR2 reads YFSETQ. There are 15 residues in the CDR3. With V trimmed by 1 base and J by 5 bases, 6 bases remained unmatched. The CDR3 nucleotides read TGCGCCAGCAGCTTGATTGGCGGGGGAAACAATGAGCAGTTCTTC. Translation: CASSLIGGGNNEQFF.

J is TRBJ2-3 and V is TRBV10-3; D may be TRBD2 (6 bases). In germline, CDR1 is ENHRY, CDR2 SYGVKD. The V end was cut by 6 bases, the J end by 1 base, with 11 bases between. The CDR3 length is 14 residues. The CDR3 DNA follows: TGTGCCATCAGGCCAGGCGGGGGCACAGATACGCAGTATTTT. Protein: CAIRPGGGTDTQYF.

The rearrangement joins TRBV19 to TRBJ1-5; D not certain. The CDR3 runs 13 residues. CDR1 is LNHDA and CDR2 is SQIVND in the germline V gene (reference sequence). The germline V and J ends were trimmed by 4 bases and 4 bases, with 8 bases remaining between them. The CDR3 sequence is CASSTHLNQPQHF. The CDR3 DNA reads as TGTGCCAGTAGTACACACCTTAATCAGCCCCAGCATTTT.

The chain recombines TRBV5-6 with TRBJ2-1, with 14 bases aligning to TRBD2. The CDR3 sequence is 18 residues long. CDR1 SGHDT and CDR2 YYEEEE come from the germline V gene. With V trimmed by 4 bases and J by 0 bases, 6 bases remained unmatched. CDR3 sequence: CASSNYGTSGSSYNEQFF. The CDR3 region has the DNA TGTGCCAGCAGCAATTACGGGACTAGCGGGAGCTCCTACAATGAGCAGTTCTTC.

The chain has TRBV5-5 and TRBJ1-2; a possible D gene is TRBD1 (6 bases). Trimming took 2 bases from V and 7 from J, leaving 21 bases between them. The CDR3 covers 16 residues. Looked up from germline, CDR1 is SGHKS and CDR2 is YYEKEE (reference sequence). The CDR3 region is CASSLEPTQGTGGYTF. CDR3 nucleotides: TGTGCCAGCAGCTTAGAACCCACACAGGGTACGGGTGGCTACACCTTC.

The V and J genes are TRBV20-1 and TRBJ1-1; no clear D. This CDR3 has 11 residues. V gave up 5 bases and J gave up 7 bases, with 11 bases separating them. CDR1 is DFQATT and CDR2 is SNEGSKA in the germline V gene (reference sequence). The CDR3 here is CSAARGLEAFF. CDR3 bases: TGCAGTGCTGCCCGGGGTCTTGAAGCTTTCTTT.

The V and J genes are TRBV27 and TRBJ1-1, with D perhaps TRBD1 (6 bases). V lost 4 bases and J lost 4, with 16 bases in between. The CDR3 extends over 15 amino acids. Germline CDR1 reads MNHEY; CDR2 reads SMNVEV (reference sequence). CDR3 sequence reads: CASSSETGWSTEAFF. As DNA, the CDR3 is TGTGCCAGCAGTTCGGAGACAGGATGGAGCACTGAAGCTTTCTTT.

The chain recombines TRBV5-1 with TRBJ1-3, with a weak D call TRBD1 (5 bases). The V end lost 6 bases, the J end lost 2 bases, and 12 bases lay between the germline ends. This CDR3 has 14 residues. Germline V CDR1 and CDR2: SGHRS, YFSETQ. The chain's CDR3 is CASTRGGAGNTIYF. CDR3 DNA: TGCGCCAGCACCCGGGGAGGGGCTGGAAACACCATATATTTT.

J is TRBJ1-3 and V is TRBV24-1, with TRBD1 matching over 8 bases. Trimming cost V 0 bases and J 4 bases; bases outside gene matches: 1. This CDR3 has 15 residues. Germline V gene data show CDR1 as KGHDR and CDR2 as SFDVKD. The CDR3 bases are TGTGCCACCAGTGATTTGGACAGGGGAGGAAACACCATATATTTT. It codes for CATSDLDRGGNTIYF.

In its sample, this clone was seen a few times. The chain uses TRBV7-9 and TRBJ2-7, with 9 bases lining up with TRBD1. CDR3 size: 17 residues. Germline V CDR1 and CDR2: SEHNR, FQNEAQ (reference sequence). The junction had 10 bases not matched to a gene; V was cut back by 2 bases and J by 2 bases. For the CDR3, the DNA is TGTGCCAGCAGCTTATCCCTGGACAGGGGCTTACCCTACGAGCAGTACTTC. Its protein is CASSLSLDRGLPYEQYF.

The chain is built from TRBV5-8 and TRBJ2-3; D gene uncertain. In germline, CDR1 is SGHTS, CDR2 YDEGEE. The CDR3 extends over 13 amino acids. The germline V and J ends were trimmed by 2 bases and 4 bases, with 8 bases remaining between them. CDR3 in amino acids: CASSFPKSDTQYF. CDR3 nucleotides: TGTGCCAGCAGCTTCCCTAAATCAGATACGCAGTATTTT.

The V and J genes are TRBV7-9 and TRBJ2-7; possibly TRBD1 for D (6 bases). Trimming left V 5 bases short and J 4 bases short, with 9 bases between. This CDR3 is 12 amino acids long. Germline V lookup: CDR1 SEHNR, CDR2 FQNEAQ (reference sequence). The CDR3 bases are TGTGCCAGCAGCCTGACAGGTTACGAGCAGTACTTC. Its translation: CASSLTGYEQYF. Complete variable domain (other parts from reference TRBV7-9 and TRBJ2-7): DTGVSQNPRHKITKRGQNVTFRCDPISEHNRLYWYRQTLGQGPEFLTYFQNEAQLEKSRLLSDRFSAERPKGSFSTLEIQRTEQGDSAMYLCASSLTGYEQYFGPGTRLTVT.

The chain is built from TRBV15 and TRBJ2-7, with 9 bases matching TRBD1. CDR3 length equals 16 residues. The trim removed 1 base at V and 4 bases at J, leaving 8 bases unmatched. Germline CDR1 LNHNV, CDR2 YYDKDF (reference sequence). DNA for the CDR3: TGTGCCACCAGCAGAGTACAGGGGGCGCGGGGTTACGAGCAGTACTTC. This gives the protein CATSRVQGARGYEQYF. The full variable domain, completed using reference TRBV15 and TRBJ2-7, is DAMVIQNPRYQVTQFGKPVTLSCSQTLNHNVMYWYQQKSSQAPKLLFHYYDKDFNNEADTPDNFQSRRPNTSFCFLDIRSPGLGDTAMYLCATSRVQGARGYEQYFGPGTRLTVT.